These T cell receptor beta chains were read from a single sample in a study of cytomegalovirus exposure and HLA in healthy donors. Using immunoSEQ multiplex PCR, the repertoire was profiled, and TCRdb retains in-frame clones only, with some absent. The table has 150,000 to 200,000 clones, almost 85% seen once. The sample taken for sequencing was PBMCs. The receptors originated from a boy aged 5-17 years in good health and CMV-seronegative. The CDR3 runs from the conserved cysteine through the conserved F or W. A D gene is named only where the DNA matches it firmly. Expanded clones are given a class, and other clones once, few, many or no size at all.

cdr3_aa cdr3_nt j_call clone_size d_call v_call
CASTLRGGSTDTQYF TGTGCCAGCACCTTGAGGGGAGGGAGCACAGATACGCAGTATTTT TRBJ2-3 - TRBD2 TRBV7-2
CAISESGADTQYF TGTGCCATCAGTGAAAGCGGGGCAGATACGCAGTATTTT TRBJ2-3 - TRBD2 TRBV10-3
CASSGMGGANYGYTF TGTGCCAGCAGTGGGATGGGGGGAGCTAACTATGGCTACACCTTC TRBJ1-2 - - TRBV2
CASSQATSGRTDTQYF TGTGCCAGCAGCCAAGCGACTAGCGGACGCACAGATACGCAGTATTTT TRBJ2-3 - TRBD2 TRBV4-2
CASRPTGDNQPQHF TGTGCCAGCAGGCCGACAGGGGACAATCAGCCCCAGCATTTT TRBJ1-5 few TRBD1 TRBV6-6
CASSLWVPGQGETQYF TGTGCCAGCAGTTTATGGGTCCCGGGACAGGGAGAGACCCAGTACTTC TRBJ2-5 - TRBD1 TRBV28
CAWSVLGGEQYF TGTGCCTGGAGTGTACTTGGAGGGGAGCAGTACTTC TRBJ2-7 - - TRBV30
CASSPSHRGSEAFF TGTGCCAGCTCACCATCCCACAGGGGATCTGAAGCTTTCTTT TRBJ1-1 - TRBD1 TRBV18
CASSPTGSNYGYTF TGTGCCAGCAGCCCCACAGGGTCTAACTATGGCTACACCTTC TRBJ1-2 - - TRBV6-1
CASKNQGVAYGYTF TGTGCCAGTAAAAACCAGGGGGTTGCCTATGGCTACACCTTC TRBJ1-2 once TRBD1 TRBV6-5
CASKEQGSTEAFF TGTGCCAGCAAGGAACAGGGCTCCACTGAAGCTTTCTTT TRBJ1-1 few - TRBV27
CASRQGLAGGRDTQYF TGTGCCAGCAGACAAGGACTAGCGGGGGGGCGTGATACGCAGTATTTT TRBJ2-3 - TRBD2 TRBV9
CAWSVRGQGISNQPQHF TGTGCCTGGAGTGTAAGGGGCCAGGGGATTAGCAATCAGCCCCAGCATTTT TRBJ1-5 - - TRBV30
CASSPSGGRNTEAFF TGTGCCAGCTCACCATCGGGGGGCAGGAACACTGAAGCTTTCTTT TRBJ1-1 - - TRBV18
CAWKRPNEKLFF TGTGCCTGGAAGAGGCCTAATGAAAAACTGTTTTTT TRBJ1-4 - - TRBV30
CASSFYGGYEQYF TGTGCCAGCAGTTTTTACGGCGGCTACGAGCAGTACTTC TRBJ2-7 - - TRBV27
CASSFRLTEAFF TGTGCCAGCAGCTTCAGACTCACTGAAGCTTTCTTT TRBJ1-1 - - TRBV5-8
CASSSGGATDTQYF TGTGCCAGCAGTAGCGGGGGGGCCACAGATACGCAGTATTTT TRBJ2-3 - TRBD2 TRBV6-4
CASSTGTVPYSNQPQHF TGTGCCAGTAGTACCGGGACAGTTCCGTATAGCAATCAGCCCCAGCATTTT TRBJ1-5 - TRBD1 TRBV19
CASSEPGQGSYEQYF TGTGCCAGCAGTGAGCCGGGACAGGGGTCCTACGAGCAGTACTTC TRBJ2-7 - TRBD1 TRBV2
CASSPVGWGRSLVYNEQFF TGCGCCAGCAGCCCGGTGGGATGGGGGAGGTCATTGGTCTACAATGAGCAGTTCTTC TRBJ2-1 - - TRBV5-1
CASSPGQGYGYTF TGTGCCAGTAGCCCGGGACAGGGGTATGGCTACACCTTC TRBJ1-2 few TRBD1 TRBV19
CSVEAGQGYEQYF TGCAGCGTTGAAGCCGGACAGGGGTACGAGCAGTACTTC TRBJ2-7 - TRBD1 TRBV29-1
CASSSGGGGNIQYF TGCGCCAGCAGCTCGGGAGGAGGAGGGAACATTCAGTACTTC TRBJ2-4 - TRBD2 TRBV5-1
CASSIAGGPLSPKNIQYF TGTGCCAGTAGTATAGCGGGAGGGCCCCTCTCTCCCAAAAACATTCAGTACTTC TRBJ2-4 - TRBD2 TRBV19
CASSSQMDEQYF TGTGCCAGCAGCTCACAGATGGACGAGCAGTACTTC TRBJ2-7 - - TRBV7-9
CASRLGQGPYEQYF TGTGCAAGTCGCCTGGGACAGGGACCCTACGAGCAGTACTTC TRBJ2-7 - - TRBV12-2
CASRAWGFSGANVLTF TGTGCCAGCAGGGCATGGGGCTTTTCTGGGGCCAACGTCCTGACTTTC TRBJ2-6 - - TRBV28